This T cell receptor (beta chain) originates from a study of blood T cells in healthy people across ages. The CDR3 is made up of 11 amino acids. Trimming took off 4 bases at V and 10 bases at J, with 9 bases between the two ends. The germline CDR1 and CDR2 sequences are SGHKS and YYEKEE (reference sequence). In its sample, this clonotype was seen a few times. Its matching antigen is unknown. Findings and limits, study-wide: The long-lived group displayed more naive CD4+ cells, plus higher diversity, than the aged donors did.

Sample donors were healthy Caucasian individuals that came from Russia, aged about 6 to 95. Together with a sample-barcoded 5' primer, a J-beta primer mix was included in a second PCR lasting about 7 to 12 cycles. TCRdb analysed the 5' RACE reads with MiXCR anew, one entry per CDR3 protein. The repertoire has 1,500,000 or so distinct CDR3 sequences, approximately 43% of them found once; the top ten carry roughly 3.7%. This receptor was obtained from a woman aged 18-29 years in good health. The sequenced sample consisted of blood. The chain uses TRBV5-5 and TRBJ2-1; D is possibly TRBD1 (5 bases). The CDR3 coding sequence is TGTGCCAGCAGCCAACACAGGGAGCAGTTCTTC. Translating gives CASSQHREQFF.